The 18 T cell receptor beta chains given below trace back to one sample, sequenced in a study of beta chain features in type 1 diabetes. Study-level results: All four CD4+ subsets of Type 1 diabetes patients contained TCRB CDR3s that were moderately but significantly shorter.

Their cognate antigens are unknown. Expressed TCRB transcripts got sequenced, as all isolated RNA was reverse transcribed. Clones were sequenced by immunoSEQ multiplex PCR, and TCRdb holds only the in-frame ones, with some missing. Counted here are hundreds of thousands of clones, more than 13% occurring once; the ten biggest clones make up roughly 0.04%. The material sequenced was naive CD4+ T cells from blood. The receptors shown here come from a man aged 18 to 30 with type 1 diabetes.

This clone has a handful of counts. This rearrangement joins TRBV10-3 to TRBJ2-1; 10 bases line up with TRBD2. The CDR3 length is 15 residues. Germline V gene lookup returns CDR1 ENHRY and CDR2 SYGVKD. Trimming at V came to 3 bases and at J to 8 bases, leaving 7 bases not matched to a gene. CDR3 in DNA: TGTGCCATCAGTGAATTAGCGGGAGGTGTCGATGAGCAGTTCTTC. It encodes CAISELAGGVDEQFF.

This clone was seen a handful of times. V usage is TRBV28 and J usage is TRBJ1-6, with 8 bases identical to TRBD1. J gave up 8 bases and V 6 bases, and 3 bases lay outside the gene matches. The CDR3 spans 13 residues. Germline V gene data show CDR1 as MDHEN and CDR2 as SYDVKM. DNA for the CDR3: TGTGCCAGCAGGACAGGGGTAGATTCACCCCTCCACTTT. Translating it yields CASRTGVDSPLHF.

This clone was picked up a small number of times. The chain employs TRBV27 and TRBJ2-1; the D is unclear. The ends were cut back, 7 bases at V and 4 bases at J, with 20 bases in the middle. Germline lookup yields CDR1 MNHEY and CDR2 SMNVEV (reference sequence). This CDR3 has 16 amino acids. The CDR3 sequence: CASTGDKVRGYNEQFF. The DNA for the CDR3 is TGTGCCAGCACCGGAGACAAGGTCCGTGGGTACAATGAGCAGTTCTTC.

This clone turned up a few times. The CDR3 sequence: CASSEVGWGSQPQHF. CDR3 sequence (DNA): TGTGCCAGCAGTGAAGTCGGGTGGGGCAGTCAGCCCCAGCATTTT. This chain joins TRBV6-1 and TRBJ1-5, with D possibly TRBD1 on 5 matching bases. Between the trimmed V and J ends, which lost 1 base and 6 bases, there was a span of 13 bases. This CDR3 has 15 residues. Germline V gene data show CDR1 as MNHNS and CDR2 as SASEGT.

This chain links TRBV10-3 with TRBJ2-3; 13 positions agree with TRBD2. V lost 6 bases, J lost 4 bases, and 4 bases stayed unmatched. Germline-derived CDR1 and CDR2 are ENHRY and SYGVKD. This CDR3 is 15 amino acids long. CDR3 nucleotide sequence: TGTGCCATCAGCACTAGCGGGGGGGCTTCAGATACGCAGTATTTT. It translates to CAISTSGGASDTQYF.

This clone has a handful of counts. One end of the junction varies from germline; a read error may be responsible. The chain combines TRBV7-7 with TRBJ2-2; perhaps TRBD2 as D (6 bases). The V gene's germline CDR1 is SSHAT and CDR2 FNYEAQ (reference sequence). The CDR3 is 16 residues long. CDR3 DNA sequence: TGTGCTAGCAGCTTGTTCTTAGCGGCGAACACCGGGGAGCTGTTTTTT. Amino acid sequence: CASSLFLAANTGELFF.

In its sample, this clone was seen a few times. V gene TRBV7-9 combines with J gene TRBJ2-5; D is perhaps TRBD2 (5 bases). This CDR3 has 14 amino acids. Trimming shortened V by 2 bases and J by 3 bases, and 10 bases separated the two germline ends. Looked up from germline, CDR1 is SEHNR and CDR2 is FQNEAQ (reference sequence). The CDR3 sequence is CASSLSSREETQYF. In nucleotides, the CDR3 is TGTGCCAGCAGCTTAAGTTCGAGGGAAGAGACCCAGTACTTC.

This clone was seen a few times. The chain is built from TRBV5-6 and TRBJ2-7, with D possibly being TRBD1 (6 bases). Germline CDR1 and CDR2: SGHDT and YYEEEE. V was trimmed by 5 bases and J by 3 bases, leaving 12 bases between them. This CDR3 contains 13 residues. This chain's CDR3 is CASSPGHRYEQYF. The DNA for the CDR3 is TGTGCCAGCAGTCCGGGACACCGCTACGAGCAGTACTTC.

CDR3 sequence (DNA): TGTGCCAGCAGGGCAAAGAGCGGGGTTAGCACAGATACGCAGTATTTT. It translates to CASRAKSGVSTDTQYF. V gene TRBV6-6 combines with J gene TRBJ2-3; 7 bases match TRBD2. The V gene end was trimmed by 6 bases and the J gene end by 0 bases; junction bases not matched to a gene: 9. The CDR3 has 16 residues. Germline CDR1 is MNHNY and CDR2 is SVGAGI (reference sequence).

This clone was recorded a few times. J is TRBJ2-1 and V is TRBV20-1, with D tentatively TRBD2 (5 bases). Between the trimmed V and J ends, which lost 5 bases and 12 bases, there was a span of 11 bases. Germline V gives CDR1 DFQATT, CDR2 SNEGSKA (reference sequence). This CDR3 spans 10 amino acids. CDR3 bases: TGCAGTGCTCCCCTTGCGGGGCAGTTCTTC. Translation: CSAPLAGQFF.

This clone appeared a few times. This rearrangement joins TRBV7-2 to TRBJ2-5; 7 nucleotides match TRBD2. V lost 8 bases to trimming and J lost 4 bases; unmatched junction nucleotides: 7. This CDR3 is built from 13 residues. The germline V gene has CDR1 SGHTA and CDR2 FQGNSA. The CDR3 DNA follows: TGTGCCAGCGGTACTGGGGGGGGAGAGACCCAGTACTTC. This sequence encodes CASGTGGGETQYF.

This clone occurred a few times. The CDR3, as DNA: TGTGCCTGGAGTGTACGGGGGGTGAACACTGAAGCTTTCTTT. Translated: CAWSVRGVNTEAFF. The rearrangement joins TRBV30 to TRBJ1-1; TRBD1 might be the D (5 bases). V dropped 0 bases and J dropped 0 bases, with 8 bases sitting between them. This CDR3 is 14 amino acids long. CDR1 GTSNPN and CDR2 SVGIG come from the germline V gene (reference sequence).

The J gene is TRBJ1-2, the V gene TRBV2; TRBD1 agrees at 7 bases. The CDR3 totals 14 residues. Trimming at V came to 10 bases and at J to 5 bases, leaving 13 bases not matched to a gene. Germline V gene data show CDR1 as SNHLY and CDR2 as FYNNEI. CDR3 bases: TGTGCCACCTCCTCGGATGGACAGGCGTATGGCTACACCTTC. Translation gives CATSSDGQAYGYTF.

V usage is TRBV28 and J usage is TRBJ1-5; tentative D call: TRBD1 (6 bases). Germline CDR1 MDHEN, CDR2 SYDVKM. V lost 6 bases and J lost 0, with 24 bases in between. The CDR3 consists of 19 residues. Written as DNA, the CDR3 is TGTGCCAGCAGCACCCTGGACAGCTATTCAATATCTAGCAATCAGCCCCAGCATTTT. Encoded protein: CASSTLDSYSISSNQPQHF.

A few counts support this clone. The chain links TRBV6-5 to TRBJ2-7; TRBD2 agrees at 7 bases. Germline V gene lookup returns CDR1 MNHEY and CDR2 SVGAGI. V lost 0 bases, J lost 2 bases, and 7 bases stayed unmatched. The CDR3 covers 16 residues. DNA of the CDR3: TGTGCCAGCAGTTACTCGGTCGGGGGGTCCGCCTACGAGCAGTACTTC. Protein: CASSYSVGGSAYEQYF.

This clone was counted only a few times. The rearrangement uses TRBV6-6 and TRBJ2-7; D unresolved. This CDR3 region has 10 residues. The germline V gene encodes CDR1 MNHNY and CDR2 SVGAGI (reference sequence). V gave up 11 bases and J gave up 3 bases, with 8 bases separating them. CDR3 DNA: TGTGCCCCAAGGAGCTACGAGCAGTACTTC. Translating gives CAPRSYEQYF.

This clone showed up just a few times. The V gene is TRBV10-3, the J gene TRBJ2-3; D unresolved. Trimming removed 6 bases from V and 0 bases from J, with 7 bases in between. The CDR3 length is 13 residues. Germline V gives CDR1 ENHRY, CDR2 SYGVKD. CDR3 loop: CAISDDSTDTQYF. For the CDR3, the DNA is TGTGCCATCAGCGATGACAGCACAGATACGCAGTATTTT.

A few counts support this clone. This rearrangement joins TRBV15 to TRBJ1-5, with TRBD1 matching 8 bases. CDR3 length: 15 residues. V lost 11 bases and J lost 7; bases outside the gene matches: 16. The germline V gene has CDR1 LNHNV and CDR2 YYDKDF (reference sequence). Here the CDR3 DNA reads TGTGCCTCTAGTCTAGACAGGGGTCCGAACCAGCCCCAGCATTTT. Translation: CASSLDRGPNQPQHF.